This T cell receptor beta chain was sequenced for a study of early T cells in non-severe SARS-CoV-2 infection. Unique molecular identifiers (one per individual cDNA molecule) were attached. TCRdb analysed the 5' RACE reads with MiXCR anew, one entry per CDR3 protein. The profile shows 59,000 or so distinct CDR3 sequences, approximately 12% of them singletons. The table lists this clonotype with many counts. Trimming removed 0 bases from V and 8 bases from J, with 11 bases in between. CDR3 length: 15 amino acids. Germline CDR1 and CDR2: MNHEY and SVGEGT. This TCR was sampled from an adult who was a healthcare worker with PCR-confirmed SARS-CoV-2 infection or an uninfected control (not recorded which). This material consisted of whole blood, taken at baseline. This chain links TRBV6-2 or TRBV6-3 with TRBJ1-6; D is ambiguous. Written as DNA, the CDR3 is TGTGCCAGCAGTTACTCGACAAACGGGGATTCACCCCTCCACTTT. Its translation: CASSYSTNGDSPLHF.